These T cell receptor beta chains were read from a single sample in a study of blood T cell repertoires in COVID-19. Some clones are missing from TCRdb's copy, which holds only in-frame ones; the method was immunoSEQ multiplex PCR. The sample lists 150,000 or so clones, 76% occurring once. Sequencing was done on a sample of peripheral blood. These receptors all stem from a woman over 75 with active or convalescent COVID-19. CDR3s include the opening cysteine and the closing phenylalanine or tryptophan. D genes are given only for firm matches. Some rows mark clone size as missing; the rest say once, few, many or name a class of expanded clone.

V gene: TRBV18
J gene: TRBJ1-2
CDR3 length: 15
D gene: .
clone size: few
CDR3 protein: CASSFRTGANYGYTF
CDR3 DNA: TGTGCCAGCTCATTCAGGACGGGAGCTAACTATGGCTACACCTTC

V gene: TRBV19
J gene: TRBJ2-1
CDR3 length: 17
D gene: TRBD2
clone size: .
CDR3 protein: CASSPSGGGYVPNEQFF
CDR3 DNA: TGTGCCAGTAGTCCGAGCGGGGGGGGATACGTACCAAATGAGCAGTTCTTC

V gene: TRBV30
J gene: TRBJ1-1
CDR3 length: 13
D gene: .
clone size: once
CDR3 protein: CAWRRGMNTEAFF
CDR3 DNA: TGTGCCTGGAGGCGGGGGATGAACACTGAAGCTTTCTTT

V gene: TRBV2
J gene: TRBJ2-2
CDR3 length: 15
D gene: .
clone size: many
CDR3 protein: CASRWGDFNTGELFF
CDR3 DNA: TGTGCCAGCAGATGGGGGGACTTTAACACCGGGGAGCTGTTTTTT

V gene: TRBV6-5
J gene: TRBJ2-7
CDR3 length: 15
D gene: TRBD2
clone size: once
CDR3 protein: CASSYGTSGGGEQYF
CDR3 DNA: TGTGCCAGCAGTTACGGGACTAGCGGGGGCGGTGAGCAGTACTTC

V gene: TRBV7-9
J gene: TRBJ2-1
CDR3 length: 13
D gene: .
clone size: .
CDR3 protein: CASSLHSNNEQFF
CDR3 DNA: TGTGCCAGCAGCTTACACAGCAACAATGAGCAGTTCTTC

V gene: TRBV5-6
J gene: TRBJ2-1
CDR3 length: 16
D gene: TRBD2
clone size: .
CDR3 protein: CASSLFDIAGYNEQFF
CDR3 DNA: TGTGCCAGCAGCTTGTTTGACATAGCGGGCTACAATGAGCAGTTCTTC

V gene: TRBV6-5
J gene: TRBJ2-5
CDR3 length: 15
D gene: TRBD2
clone size: .
CDR3 protein: CASWSYTSGGETQYF
CDR3 DNA: TGTGCCAGCTGGTCTTATACTAGCGGGGGGGAGACCCAGTACTTC

V gene: TRBV27
J gene: TRBJ2-1
CDR3 length: 15
D gene: TRBD2
clone size: .
CDR3 protein: CASSLRAGDRNEQFF
CDR3 DNA: TGTGCCAGCAGTTTACGAGCGGGGGATAGGAATGAGCAGTTCTTC

V gene: TRBV6-6
J gene: TRBJ1-3
CDR3 length: 14
D gene: TRBD1
clone size: .
CDR3 protein: CASNDRGPGNTIYF
CDR3 DNA: TGTGCCAGCAACGACAGGGGCCCTGGAAACACCATATATTTT

V gene: TRBV5-6
J gene: TRBJ1-1
CDR3 length: 13
D gene: .
clone size: .
CDR3 protein: CASSRDLNTEAFF
CDR3 DNA: TGTGCCAGCAGCCGAGACTTGAACACTGAAGCTTTCTTT

V gene: TRBV5-5
J gene: TRBJ2-2
CDR3 length: 13
D gene: .
clone size: .
CDR3 protein: CASSASGYGELFF
CDR3 DNA: TGTGCCAGCAGCGCCTCGGGGTACGGGGAGCTGTTTTTT

V gene: TRBV4-1
J gene: TRBJ2-6
CDR3 length: 18
D gene: .
clone size: many
CDR3 protein: CASSQGGVLPSGANVLTF
CDR3 DNA: TGCGCCAGCAGCCAAGGGGGGGTACTGCCCTCTGGGGCCAACGTCCTGACTTTC

V gene: TRBV19
J gene: TRBJ1-1
CDR3 length: 17
D gene: TRBD1
clone size: .
CDR3 protein: CASSRRQGPWGNTEAFF
CDR3 DNA: TGTGCCAGTAGTAGAAGACAGGGGCCCTGGGGGAACACTGAAGCTTTCTTT

V gene: TRBV28
J gene: TRBJ1-1
CDR3 length: 15
D gene: TRBD1
clone size: .
CDR3 protein: CASSLDPGGEAEAFF
CDR3 DNA: TGTGCCAGCAGTTTAGATCCAGGGGGCGAAGCTGAAGCTTTCTTT

V gene: TRBV7-3
J gene: TRBJ1-2
CDR3 length: 15
D gene: TRBD1
clone size: .
CDR3 protein: CASSPEGQGVYGYTF
CDR3 DNA: TGTGCCAGCAGCCCGGAGGGACAGGGGGTCTATGGCTACACCTTC

V gene: TRBV28
J gene: TRBJ1-5
CDR3 length: 13
D gene: .
clone size: few
CDR3 protein: CASSQGTRQPQHF
CDR3 DNA: TGTGCCAGCAGCCAGGGGACGAGGCAGCCCCAGCATTTT

V gene: TRBV7-3
J gene: TRBJ1-2
CDR3 length: 14
D gene: .
clone size: .
CDR3 protein: CASSHTDIIYGYTF
CDR3 DNA: TGTGCCAGCAGCCACACCGACATCATCTATGGCTACACCTTC